This T cell receptor beta chain was sequenced for a study of blood T cells in healthy people across ages. The CDR3 has 13 residues. The germline CDR1 and CDR2 sequences are MNHEY and SVGEGT. V lost 6 bases and J lost 6, with 12 bases in between. Primers used in a second PCR of roughly 7 to 12 cycles were a sample-barcoded 5' primer and a J-beta primer mix. TCRdb recomputed calls from the 5' RACE reads with MiXCR, one row per CDR3 protein. The table shows 1.5 million to 2 million distinct CDR3 sequences, with about 31% occurring only once. The sample was blood. The origin of this receptor is a woman younger than 45 in good health. This sequence joins TRBV6-2 or TRBV6-3 and TRBJ2-1, with unresolved D. CDR3 region: CASRDWNFNEQFF. CDR3 DNA sequence: TGTGCCAGCAGAGACTGGAATTTCAATGAGCAGTTCTTC.